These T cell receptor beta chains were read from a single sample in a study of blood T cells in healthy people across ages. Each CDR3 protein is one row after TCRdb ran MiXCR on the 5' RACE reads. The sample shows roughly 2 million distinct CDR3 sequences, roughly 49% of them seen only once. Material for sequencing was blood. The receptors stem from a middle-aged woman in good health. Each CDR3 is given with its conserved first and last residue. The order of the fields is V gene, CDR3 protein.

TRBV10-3 CAITGGEGYTF
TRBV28 CASSSSGTGKGEQYF
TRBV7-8 CASSPTLALWETQYF
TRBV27 CASSPRTSGGPGETQYF
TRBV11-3 CASSLGHEGQGAEDTQYF
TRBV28 CASSLGASRRQTQYF
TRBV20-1 CSADDRVKHSNQPQHF
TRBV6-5 CASSPSDGYSNQPQHF
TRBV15 CATSRELGTGGYEQYF
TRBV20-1 CSADLRGGLGYTF
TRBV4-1 CASSHTGGAGELFF
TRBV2 CASSSTRFETQYF
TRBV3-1 CASSQVNQLAKNMQYF
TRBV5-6 CASRVGWGPENEAFF
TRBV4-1 CASSQFGYQETQYF
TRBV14 CASSQELQAEGAEAFF
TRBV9 CASSPQTRQETQYF
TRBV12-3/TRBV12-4 CASRQSGILSSAQHF
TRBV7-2 CASSLGDPNGYTF
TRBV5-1 CASSPWRGGNYGYTF
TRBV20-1 CSARPQGTQTWETQYF
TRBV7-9 CASSFSTEQFF
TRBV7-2 CASSRWGGGSSTDTQYF
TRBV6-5 CASSLTGVPGELFF
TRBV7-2 CASSLGRTEQYF
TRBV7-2 CASSLDGRGGRGRSQYF